The 30 T cell receptor beta chains given below trace back to one sample, sequenced in a study of breast tumors, draining lymph nodes, adjacent tissues. From the multiplex PCR reads, TCRdb called clonotypes with MiXCR, one entry per CDR3 protein. Of some 200,000 distinct CDR3 sequences in the sample, 25% to 40% were seen once. Breast cancer patients provided tissue from their axillary draining lymph nodes. The sample was axillary lymph node tissue. The source is a female donor with breast cancer. Some clones in this sample may be carry-over from other donors' samples.

Points on this clonotype: It may be a read error: a sequence one base away is much more abundant. The V call is TRBV3-1, the J call TRBJ2-7; D perhaps matches TRBD1 (5 bases). Trimming cost V 3 bases and J 6 bases, with 15 bases left between them. Germline-derived CDR1 and CDR2 are LGHDT and YNNKEL (reference sequence). The CDR3 length is 14 residues. The chain's CDR3 is CASSQQGVVGEQYF. The CDR3 DNA reads as TGTGCCAGCAGCCAGCAGGGTGTTGTTGGCGAGCAGTACTTC.

The sample holds many counts of this clonotype. The chain employs TRBV25-1 and TRBJ2-3, with 10 bases fitting TRBD2. In germline, CDR1 is MGHDK, CDR2 SYGVNS. V gave up 10 bases and J gave up 11 bases; unmatched junction bases: 15. The CDR3 length is 14 residues. CDR3 DNA sequence: TGTGCCACCCAAAGCGGGGGGGACGGGACAGGGCAGTATTTT. Residues: CATQSGGDGTGQYF. The full variable domain, with the rest looked up from reference TRBV25-1 and TRBJ2-3, is EADIYQTPRYLVIGTGKKITLECSQTMGHDKMYWYQQDPGMELHLIHYSYGVNSTEKGDLSSESTVSRIRTEHFPLTLESARPSHTSQYLCATQSGGDGTGQYFGPGTRLTVL.

This clonotype was seen ten or more times. The V gene is TRBV2, the J gene TRBJ2-3; 13 bases match TRBD2. The CDR3 consists of 16 residues. Trimming removed 10 bases from V and 2 bases from J; junction bases left unmatched: 9. The V gene's germline CDR1 is SNHLY and CDR2 FYNNEI. Here the CDR3 reads CATREGLAGPTDTQYF. In nucleotides, the CDR3 is TGTGCCACAAGGGAGGGACTAGCGGGGCCCACAGATACGCAGTATTTT.

V gene TRBV29-1 combines with J gene TRBJ1-2; D is unclear. Germline V CDR1 and CDR2: SQVTM, ANQGSEA. V shed 2 bases and J shed 8 bases, with 6 bases lying between them. This CDR3 is 10 amino acids long. The CDR3 region is CSVEWLGYTF. CDR3 sequence (DNA): TGCAGCGTTGAATGGCTGGGCTACACCTTC.

The chain has TRBV24-1 and TRBJ1-3; D not resolved. V shed 5 bases and J shed 2 bases, with 0 bases lying between them. The CDR3 length is 11 residues. Germline V gene sequence: CDR1 KGHDR, CDR2 SFDVKD. The DNA for the CDR3 is TGTGCCACCAGTGCTGGAAACACCATATATTTT. As protein: CATSAGNTIYF.

This clonotype has at least ten counts. The rearrangement links TRBV6-5 to TRBJ2-3; TRBD2 might be the D (5 bases). The CDR3 has 14 residues. CDR1 is MNHEY, CDR2 SVGAGI, per germline. V was clipped by 6 bases and J by 10 bases, with 20 bases between them. The CDR3 DNA reads as TGTGCCAGCAGCCTCTCAACGGGTCTCGGGGCGCAGTATTTT. Its translation: CASSLSTGLGAQYF.

On this clonotype: Given a much more abundant clone one base away, this may be a read error. The chain combines TRBV11-3 with TRBJ2-1, with D uncertain. Looked up from germline, CDR1 is SGHNT and CDR2 is YENEEA. The CDR3 is 17 amino acids. In DNA form, the CDR3 reads TGTGCCGGCAGCCCCCGGTCTCGGGCTAGCTCCTACAATGAGCAGTTCTTC. The encoded protein is CAGSPRSRASSYNEQFF.

This clonotype was detected many times. This chain connects TRBV19 to TRBJ1-6; D gene unclear. The CDR3 covers 16 residues. The germline CDR1 and CDR2 sequences are LNHDA and SQIVND (reference sequence). The V and J ends lost 6 bases and 6 bases respectively, with 18 bases between them. CDR3 sequence: CASRDAGGDSNSPLHF. The CDR3 bases are TGTGCCAGTAGAGATGCTGGAGGCGATAGTAATTCACCCCTCCACTTT.

This clonotype was seen only a few times. A much bigger clone sits one base away, suggesting this may be a read error. The V call is TRBV20-1, the J call TRBJ2-3, with 11 positions matching TRBD2. The CDR3 totals 17 residues. Trimming took 3 bases from V and 2 from J; bases not matched to a gene: 10. Germline V lookup: CDR1 DFQATT, CDR2 SNEGSKA (reference sequence). Here the CDR3 reads CSASWLAGGPVTDTQYF. CDR3 sequence (DNA): TGCAGTGCTAGTTGGCTAGCGGGGGGCCCTGTCACAGATACGCAGTATTTT.

There are many counts of this clonotype. This chain links TRBV5-6 with TRBJ1-6; no definite D call. The CDR3 sequence is 14 residues long. The V and J ends lost 3 bases and 8 bases respectively, with 12 bases between them. The V gene's germline CDR1 is SGHDT and CDR2 YYEEEE. CDR3 sequence: CASSSGSVDSPLHF. CDR3 coding DNA: TGTGCCAGCAGCTCTGGGTCAGTCGATTCACCCCTCCACTTT.

As concerns this clonotype: A read error may explain this, as a much larger clone is one base away. The chain couples TRBV12-3 or TRBV12-4 to TRBJ2-7; maybe TRBD2 (7 bases). The CDR3 sequence is 15 residues long. Trimming cost V 4 bases and J 5 bases, with 18 bases left between them. CDR3 sequence reads: CASSSPLRGANEQYF. The CDR3 bases are TGTGCCAGCAGTTCCCCCCTTCGGGGGGCGAACGAGCAGTACTTC.

This clonotype was picked up a small number of times. This chain uses TRBV20-1 with TRBJ1-5, with 8 bases matching TRBD1. Germline CDR1 reads DFQATT; CDR2 reads SNEGSKA (reference sequence). V trimming: 1 base; J trimming: 5 bases; junction bases outside the gene matches: 13. This CDR3 comprises 17 residues. The CDR3 here is CSARVKDRDPGDQPQHF. The CDR3 nucleotides read TGCAGTGCTAGAGTCAAGGACAGGGACCCTGGGGATCAGCCCCAGCATTTT.

The chain recombines TRBV18 with TRBJ1-2; possible D gene TRBD1, 5 bases. With 2 bases removed from V and 1 base from J, the gap between germline ends came to 11 bases. The CDR3 has 15 residues. CDR1 and CDR2 (germline): KGHSH, LQKENI. The chain's CDR3 is CASSPGAKVNYGYTF. Written as DNA, the CDR3 is TGTGCCAGCTCACCAGGGGCAAAAGTTAACTATGGCTACACCTTC.

The chain uses TRBV5-1 and TRBJ1-6; TRBD1 might be the D (6 bases). Trimming stripped 4 bases from V and 9 bases from J, with 11 bases between. CDR1 and CDR2 (germline): SGHRS, YFSETQ. The CDR3 is made up of 13 amino acids. This CDR3 reads CASSTGIASPLHF. The CDR3 DNA follows: TGCGCCAGCAGCACAGGGATTGCTTCACCCCTCCACTTT.

V and J are TRBV4-1 and TRBJ2-2; D unresolved. Trimming removed 0 bases at V and 8 bases at J, with 4 bases between. The CDR3 runs to 12 residues. In germline, CDR1 is MGHRA, CDR2 YSYEKL. The CDR3 sequence is CASSQEPGELFF. The CDR3 nucleotides read TGCGCCAGCAGCCAAGAGCCAGGGGAGCTGTTTTTT.

This clonotype was recorded at least ten times. The chain couples TRBV5-4 to TRBJ2-5; possible D gene TRBD2, 7 bases. Looked up from germline, CDR1 is SGHNT and CDR2 is YYREEE (reference sequence). Trimming removed 0 bases at V and 0 bases at J, with 9 bases between. The CDR3 sequence is 15 residues long. The CDR3 loop reads CASSLEGGYQETQYF. DNA for the CDR3: TGTGCCAGCAGCTTGGAGGGGGGGTACCAAGAGACCCAGTACTTC.

This clonotype was detected a few times. At one boundary the junction diverges from the germline segment, which might be a read error. This chain joins TRBV6-6 and TRBJ2-7; no definite D call. This CDR3 region has 12 residues. Germline lookup yields CDR1 MNHNY and CDR2 SVGAGI (reference sequence). CDR3 DNA sequence: TGTGCCAGCAGTCACTCGACCTACGAGCAGTACTTC. This gives the protein CASSHSTYEQYF.

Details on this clonotype: The CDR3 does not close with the conserved phenylalanine or tryptophan, likely indicating a read error. Because the CDR3's place on the DNA is in doubt, the DNA is left out and the CDR3 is given as listed by TCRdb. This chain uses TRBV20-1 with TRBJ1-3. A total of 8 residues make up the CDR3, ends included. Per germline, CDR1 DFQATT and CDR2 SNEGSKA (reference sequence). CDR3 amino acids: CSAAQAGR.

This clonotype was counted at least ten times. The CDR3 is CASSRLGQGQTGANVLTF. In DNA form, the CDR3 reads TGCGCCAGCAGCAGACTGGGACAGGGACAAACTGGGGCCAACGTCCTGACTTTC. V usage is TRBV5-1 and J usage is TRBJ2-6; 9 bases line up with TRBD1. CDR3 length: 18 amino acids. V lost 4 bases to trimming and J lost 2 bases; unmatched junction nucleotides: 10. CDR1 and CDR2 (germline): SGHRS, YFSETQ.

This clonotype was counted at least ten times. The rearrangement joins TRBV10-3 to TRBJ2-3; D is perhaps TRBD2 (5 bases). CDR1 is ENHRY, CDR2 SYGVKD, per germline. Deletions cut 6 bases from V and 6 bases from J, with 7 bases between. This CDR3 region has 11 residues. Here the CDR3 reads CAIRAGDTQYF. The CDR3, as DNA: TGTGCCATCAGGGCGGGCGATACGCAGTATTTT.

This clonotype appeared many times. The chain uses TRBV6-1 and TRBJ2-7; D is possibly TRBD2 (5 bases). V was shortened by 1 base and J by 4 bases, with 11 bases between the two germline ends. The germline V gene has CDR1 MNHNS and CDR2 SASEGT. This CDR3 region has 14 residues. The CDR3 protein is CASSEGGWRYEQYF. The CDR3 DNA reads TGTGCCAGCAGTGAAGGCGGCTGGAGGTACGAGCAGTACTTC.

On this clonotype itself: This sequence may be a read error, since a much larger clone differs from it by one base. The chain couples TRBV25-1 to TRBJ1-5; no reliable D call. The CDR3 extends over 16 amino acids. From germline, CDR1 is MGHDK and CDR2 SYGVNS. The CDR3 DNA follows: TGTGCCAGCAGTGACCTTATTATCAGTTCCAATCAGCCCCGGCATTTT. It is translated as CASSDLIISSNQPRHF. The full variable domain, in which reference TRBV25-1 and TRBJ1-5 provide the parts outside the CDR3, is EADIYQTPRYLVIGTGKKITLECSQTMGHDKMYWYQQDPGMELHLIHYSYGVNSTEKGDLSSESTVSRIRTEHFPLTLESARPSHTSQYLCASSDLIISSNQPRHFGDGTRLSIL.

This chain links TRBV6-5 with TRBJ1-1; D might be TRBD1 (5 bases). Germline V gene data show CDR1 as MNHEY and CDR2 as SVGAGI. The CDR3 loop spans 15 amino acids. The V end was cut by 0 bases, the J end by 1 base, with 9 bases between. The CDR3 protein is CASSYSGRANTEAFF. DNA of the CDR3: TGTGCCAGCAGTTACTCTGGCAGGGCGAACACTGAAGCTTTCTTT.

This clonotype occurred many times. The V and J genes are TRBV20-1 and TRBJ2-1, with a tentative D call TRBD2 (6 bases). The CDR3 totals 16 residues. Germline loops: CDR1 DFQATT, CDR2 SNEGSKA (reference sequence). V was cut by 0 bases and J by 12 bases, with 24 bases left in between. The CDR3 coding sequence is TGCAGTGCTAGAGAGCAGGCGGAGGGGTTTACTGGGGGGCAGTTCTTC. This codes for CSAREQAEGFTGGQFF.

Comment on this clonotype: Sequence at one end of the junction differs from germline and may be a read error. The chain has TRBV10-2 and TRBJ2-7; 9 bases agree with TRBD1. The CDR3 is 15 amino acids. Germline V CDR1 and CDR2: WSHSY, SAAADI. The CDR3 sequence: CASSGTGTGNNEQYF. The DNA for the CDR3 is TGCGCTAGCAGTGGGACAGGGACAGGAAACAACGAGCAGTACTTC.

At least ten counts were recorded for this clonotype. The gene calls are TRBV7-6 and TRBJ1-6; D might be TRBD1 (5 bases). V was pared by 1 base and J by 7 bases, with 8 bases between. The CDR3 spans 14 residues. Germline V CDR1 and CDR2: SGHVS, FNYEAQ. CDR3 nucleotides: TGTGCCAGCAGCTTAGGGGGGGAGAATTCACCCCTCCACTTT. This encodes CASSLGGENSPLHF.

This clonotype was seen at least ten times. The rearrangement uses TRBV10-3 and TRBJ2-1; D is possibly TRBD1 (5 bases). Trimming pared 4 bases from V and 9 bases from J, leaving 19 bases between. CDR3 size: 15 residues. From germline, CDR1 is ENHRY and CDR2 SYGVKD. The CDR3 here is CAISGVQDRTAEQFF. The CDR3 DNA reads TGTGCCATCAGTGGAGTACAGGACCGAACCGCTGAGCAGTTCTTC.

With respect to this clonotype: The junction and the germline gene differ at one end; a read error may be behind it. V is TRBV20-1 and J is TRBJ2-1; 7 nucleotides line up with TRBD2. This CDR3 contains 15 residues. Germline V gene data show CDR1 as DFQATT and CDR2 as SNEGSKA (reference sequence). The CDR3 loop is CSASGTTSGYNGQFF. Here the CDR3 DNA reads TGCAGTGCTAGCGGGACTACCAGTGGCTACAATGGGCAGTTCTTC.

This clonotype was observed a handful of times. The V and J genes are TRBV28 and TRBJ2-5, with TRBD1 matching 7 bases. This CDR3 is 14 amino acids long. Germline CDR1 MDHEN, CDR2 SYDVKM. Unmatched junction bases numbered 8, after V lost 7 bases and J lost 3 bases. CDR3 loop: CASMLTGHKETQYF. In DNA, the CDR3 is TGTGCCAGCATGTTGACAGGGCATAAAGAGACCCAGTACTTC.

The chain uses TRBV25-1 and TRBJ1-6, with D uncertain. Trimming stripped 4 bases from V and 8 bases from J, with 15 bases between. Germline-derived CDR1 and CDR2 are MGHDK and SYGVNS. CDR3 length: 15 amino acids. CDR3 protein: CASSAQVQSHSPLHF. The CDR3 coding sequence is TGTGCCAGCAGTGCTCAGGTTCAGAGCCATTCACCCCTCCACTTT.